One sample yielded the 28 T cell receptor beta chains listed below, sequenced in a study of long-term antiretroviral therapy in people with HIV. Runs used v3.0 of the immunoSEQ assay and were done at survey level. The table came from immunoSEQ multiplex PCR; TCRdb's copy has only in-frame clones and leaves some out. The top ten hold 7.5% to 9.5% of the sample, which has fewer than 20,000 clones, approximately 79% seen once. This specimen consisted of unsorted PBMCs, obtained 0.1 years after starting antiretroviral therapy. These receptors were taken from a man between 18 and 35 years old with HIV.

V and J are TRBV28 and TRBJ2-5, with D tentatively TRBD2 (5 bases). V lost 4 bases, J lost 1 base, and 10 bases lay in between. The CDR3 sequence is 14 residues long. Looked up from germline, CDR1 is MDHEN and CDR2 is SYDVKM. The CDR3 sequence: CASSSSGLQETQYF. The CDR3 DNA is TGTGCCAGCAGTTCAAGCGGTCTCCAAGAGACCCAGTACTTC.

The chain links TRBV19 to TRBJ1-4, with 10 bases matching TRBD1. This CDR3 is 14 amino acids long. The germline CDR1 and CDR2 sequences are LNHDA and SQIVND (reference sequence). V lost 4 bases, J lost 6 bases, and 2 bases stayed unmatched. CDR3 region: CASSRGQGHEKLFF. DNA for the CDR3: TGTGCCAGTAGTAGGGGACAGGGGCATGAAAAACTGTTTTTT.

The CDR3 DNA reads TGTGCCAGCAGCTTGGGAAATGAAGCTTTCTTT. It translates to CASSLGNEAFF. V usage is TRBV5-6 and J usage is TRBJ1-1; the D is unclear. The CDR3 is 11 residues long. V shed 0 bases and J shed 7 bases, with 4 bases lying between them. Germline CDR1 SGHDT, CDR2 YYEEEE.

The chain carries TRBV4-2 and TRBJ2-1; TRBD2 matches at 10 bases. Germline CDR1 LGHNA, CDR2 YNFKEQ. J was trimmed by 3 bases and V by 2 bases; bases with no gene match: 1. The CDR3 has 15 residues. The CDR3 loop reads CASSQSSGSYNEQFF. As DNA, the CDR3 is TGTGCCAGCAGCCAATCTAGCGGGAGCTACAATGAGCAGTTCTTC.

CDR3 sequence (DNA): TGTGCCAGCAGCCAAGATCAGTGGGGGGACTATGGCTACACCTTC. This gives the protein CASSQDQWGDYGYTF. The chain employs TRBV14 and TRBJ1-2; TRBD1 might be the D (5 bases). CDR3 length: 15 amino acids. The germline CDR1 and CDR2 sequences are SGHDN and FVKESK. V gave up 0 bases and J gave up 3 bases, with 11 bases separating them.

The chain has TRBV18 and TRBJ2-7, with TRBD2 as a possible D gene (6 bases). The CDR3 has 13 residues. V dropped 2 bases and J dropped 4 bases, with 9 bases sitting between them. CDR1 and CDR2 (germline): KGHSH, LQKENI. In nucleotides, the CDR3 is TGTGCCAGCTCACCAAGGGAGGATTACGAGCAGTACTTC. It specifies CASSPREDYEQYF.

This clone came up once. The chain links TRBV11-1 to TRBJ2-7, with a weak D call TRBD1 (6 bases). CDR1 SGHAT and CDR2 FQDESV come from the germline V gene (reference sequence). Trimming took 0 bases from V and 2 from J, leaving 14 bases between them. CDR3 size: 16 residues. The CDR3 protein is CASSLAPWGQAYEQYF. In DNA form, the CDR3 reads TGTGCCAGCAGCTTAGCTCCCTGGGGGCAGGCCTACGAGCAGTACTTC.

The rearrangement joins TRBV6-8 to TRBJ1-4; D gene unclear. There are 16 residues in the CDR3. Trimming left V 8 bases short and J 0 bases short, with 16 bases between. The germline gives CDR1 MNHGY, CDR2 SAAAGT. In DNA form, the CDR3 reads TGTGCCAGCCTTGGCCCCCCGACAACAACTAATGAAAAACTGTTTTTT. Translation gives CASLGPPTTTNEKLFF.

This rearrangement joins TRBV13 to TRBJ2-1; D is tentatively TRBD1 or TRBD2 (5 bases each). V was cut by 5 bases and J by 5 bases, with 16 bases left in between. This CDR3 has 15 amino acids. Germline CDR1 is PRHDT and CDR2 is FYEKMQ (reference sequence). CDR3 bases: TGTGCCAGCAGCCTCGGGGCGAATCTCCACAATGAGCAGTTCTTC. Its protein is CASSLGANLHNEQFF.

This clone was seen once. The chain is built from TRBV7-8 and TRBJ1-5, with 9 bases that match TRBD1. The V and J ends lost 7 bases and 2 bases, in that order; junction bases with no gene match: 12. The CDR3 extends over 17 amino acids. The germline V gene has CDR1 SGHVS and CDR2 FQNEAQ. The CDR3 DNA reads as TGTGCCAGCACCATTTCTCCGGGACAGGGAGGCAATCAGCCCCAGCATTTT. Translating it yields CASTISPGQGGNQPQHF.

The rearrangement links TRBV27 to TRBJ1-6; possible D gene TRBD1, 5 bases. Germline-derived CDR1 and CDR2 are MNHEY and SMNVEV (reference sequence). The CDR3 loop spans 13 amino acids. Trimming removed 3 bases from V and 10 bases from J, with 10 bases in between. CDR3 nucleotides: TGTGCCAGCAGTTTCCAGGGAGACTCACCCCTCCACTTT. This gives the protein CASSFQGDSPLHF.

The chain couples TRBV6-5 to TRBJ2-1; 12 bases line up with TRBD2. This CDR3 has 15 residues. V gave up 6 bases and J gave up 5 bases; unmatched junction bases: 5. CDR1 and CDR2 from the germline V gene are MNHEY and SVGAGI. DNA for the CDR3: TGTGCCAGCAGCCGACTAGCGGGAGTGAACAATGAGCAGTTCTTC. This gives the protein CASSRLAGVNNEQFF.

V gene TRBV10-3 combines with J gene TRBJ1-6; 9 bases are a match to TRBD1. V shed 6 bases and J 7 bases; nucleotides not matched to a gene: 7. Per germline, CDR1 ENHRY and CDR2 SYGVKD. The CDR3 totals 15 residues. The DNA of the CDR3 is TGTGCCATCAGCCGAACCGGGACAGGGAATTCACCCCTCCACTTT. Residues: CAISRTGTGNSPLHF.

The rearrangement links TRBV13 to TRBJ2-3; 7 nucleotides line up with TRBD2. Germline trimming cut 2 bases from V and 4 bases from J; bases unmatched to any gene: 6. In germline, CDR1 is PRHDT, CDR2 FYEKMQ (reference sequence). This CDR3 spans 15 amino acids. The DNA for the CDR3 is TGTGCCAGCAGCTTACCTCCTGGGGGGGCAGATACGCAGTATTTT. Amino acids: CASSLPPGGADTQYF.

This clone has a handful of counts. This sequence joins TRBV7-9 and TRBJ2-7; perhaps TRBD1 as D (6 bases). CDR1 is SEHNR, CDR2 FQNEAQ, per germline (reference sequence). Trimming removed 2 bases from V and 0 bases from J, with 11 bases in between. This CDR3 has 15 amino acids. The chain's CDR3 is CASSLSDRSSYEQYF. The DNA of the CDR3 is TGTGCCAGCAGCTTATCGGACAGAAGCTCCTACGAGCAGTACTTC. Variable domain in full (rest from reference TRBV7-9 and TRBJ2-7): DTGVSQNPRHKITKRGQNVTFRCDPISEHNRLYWYRQTLGQGPEFLTYFQNEAQLEKSRLLSDRFSAERPKGSFSTLEIQRTEQGDSAMYLCASSLSDRSSYEQYFGPGTRLTVT.

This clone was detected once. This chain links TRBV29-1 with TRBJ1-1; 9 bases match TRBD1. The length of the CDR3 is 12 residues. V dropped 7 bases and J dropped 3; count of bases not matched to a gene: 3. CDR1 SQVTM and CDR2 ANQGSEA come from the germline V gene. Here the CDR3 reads CSADRGYTEAFF. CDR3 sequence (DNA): TGCAGCGCCGACAGGGGGTACACTGAAGCTTTCTTT.

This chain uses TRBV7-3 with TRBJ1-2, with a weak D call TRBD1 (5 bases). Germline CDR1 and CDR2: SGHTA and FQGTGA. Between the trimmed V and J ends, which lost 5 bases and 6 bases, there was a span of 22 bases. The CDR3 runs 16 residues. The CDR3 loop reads CASSPSPTLGLNGYTF. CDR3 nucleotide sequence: TGTGCCAGCAGCCCGAGTCCCACCTTGGGGCTCAATGGCTACACCTTC.

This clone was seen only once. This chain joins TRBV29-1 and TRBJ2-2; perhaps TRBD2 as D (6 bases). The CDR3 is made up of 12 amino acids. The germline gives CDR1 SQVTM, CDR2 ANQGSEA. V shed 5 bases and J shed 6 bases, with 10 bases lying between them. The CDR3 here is CSVQGEAGELFF. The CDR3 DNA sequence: TGCAGCGTTCAAGGGGAGGCCGGGGAGCTGTTTTTT.

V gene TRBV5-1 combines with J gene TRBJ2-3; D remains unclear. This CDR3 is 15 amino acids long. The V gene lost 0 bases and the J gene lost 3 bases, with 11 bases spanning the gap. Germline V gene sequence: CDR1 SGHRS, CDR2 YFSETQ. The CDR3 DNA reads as TGCGCCAGCAGCTTGGTGAATGAGAGAACAGATACGCAGTATTTT. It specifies CASSLVNERTDTQYF.

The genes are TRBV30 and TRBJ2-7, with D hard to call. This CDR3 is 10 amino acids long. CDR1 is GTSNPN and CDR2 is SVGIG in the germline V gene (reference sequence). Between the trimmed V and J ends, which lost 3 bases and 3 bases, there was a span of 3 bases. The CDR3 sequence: CAWSGYEQYF. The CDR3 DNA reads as TGTGCCTGGAGCGGCTACGAGCAGTACTTC.

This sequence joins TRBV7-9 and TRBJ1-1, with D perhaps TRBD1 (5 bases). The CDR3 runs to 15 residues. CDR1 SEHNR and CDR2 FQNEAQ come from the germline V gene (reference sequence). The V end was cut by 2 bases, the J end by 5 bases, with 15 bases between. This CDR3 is CASSLHTGGKTEAFF. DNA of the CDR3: TGTGCCAGCAGCTTACATACTGGGGGGAAGACTGAAGCTTTCTTT.

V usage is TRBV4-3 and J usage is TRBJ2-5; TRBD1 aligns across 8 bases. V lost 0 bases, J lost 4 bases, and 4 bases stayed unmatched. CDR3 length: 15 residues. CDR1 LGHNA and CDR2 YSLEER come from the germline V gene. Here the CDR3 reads CASSQDQTGGETQYF. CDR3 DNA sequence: TGCGCCAGCAGCCAAGATCAAACAGGGGGAGAGACCCAGTACTTC.

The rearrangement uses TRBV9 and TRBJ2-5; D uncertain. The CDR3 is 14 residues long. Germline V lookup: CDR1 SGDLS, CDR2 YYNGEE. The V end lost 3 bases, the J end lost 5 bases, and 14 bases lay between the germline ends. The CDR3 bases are TGTGCCAGCAGCGCCTTTGCGGAGTCTGAGACCCAGTACTTC. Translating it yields CASSAFAESETQYF.

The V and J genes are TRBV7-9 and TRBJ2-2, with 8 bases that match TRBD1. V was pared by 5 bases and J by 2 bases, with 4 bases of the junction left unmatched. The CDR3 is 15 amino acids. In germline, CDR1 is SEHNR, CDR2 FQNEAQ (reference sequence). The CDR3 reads CASSGQGLNTGELFF. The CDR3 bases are TGTGCCAGCAGCGGACAGGGCCTAAACACCGGGGAGCTGTTTTTT.

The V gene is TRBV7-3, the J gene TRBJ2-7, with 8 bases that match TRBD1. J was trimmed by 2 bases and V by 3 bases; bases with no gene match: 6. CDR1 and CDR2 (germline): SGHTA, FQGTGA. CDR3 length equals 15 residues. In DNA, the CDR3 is TGTGCCAGCAGCTTCTTGACAGGGGAAACCTACGAGCAGTACTTC. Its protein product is CASSFLTGETYEQYF.

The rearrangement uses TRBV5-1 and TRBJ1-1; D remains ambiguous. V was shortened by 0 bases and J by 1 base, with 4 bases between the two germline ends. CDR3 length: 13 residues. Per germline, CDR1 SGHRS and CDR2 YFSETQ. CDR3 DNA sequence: TGCGCCAGCAGCTTGGAGCAGAACACTGAAGCTTTCTTT. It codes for CASSLEQNTEAFF.

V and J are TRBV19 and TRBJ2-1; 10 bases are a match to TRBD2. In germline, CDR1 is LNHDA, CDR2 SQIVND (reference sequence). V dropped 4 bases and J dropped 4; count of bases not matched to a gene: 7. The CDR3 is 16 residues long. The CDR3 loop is CASSTRGLAAYNEQFF. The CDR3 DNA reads TGTGCCAGTAGTACCCGAGGACTAGCGGCATACAATGAGCAGTTCTTC.

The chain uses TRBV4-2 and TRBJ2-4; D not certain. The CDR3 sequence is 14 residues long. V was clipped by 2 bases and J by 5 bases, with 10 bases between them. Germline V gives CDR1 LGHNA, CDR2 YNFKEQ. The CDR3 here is CASSQSTAENIQYF. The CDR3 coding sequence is TGTGCCAGCAGCCAATCGACGGCGGAAAACATTCAGTACTTC.